These T cell receptor beta chains were read from a single sample in a study of blood T cell repertoires in COVID-19. Measured with immunoSEQ multiplex PCR; TCRdb has only the in-frame clones, and not every one. The data show some 270,000 clones, 89% seen once. Sequenced sample: peripheral blood. These receptor sequences come from a middle-aged man with acute or convalescent COVID-19. Both conserved end residues are part of each CDR3. Each record gives: CDR3 DNA, CDR3 protein, D gene, J gene, clone size, V gene. The D gene is left open where the match is weak. Size tells how often a clone was seen (once, few, many) or the class of an expanded clone, and some rows leave it out.

CDR3nt: TGTGCCACCAGCAGAGATCCCTTTAGTGGCAATCAGCCCCAGCATTTT
CDR3aa: CATSRDPFSGNQPQHF
d_gene: NA
j_gene: TRBJ1-5
abundance: NA
v_gene: TRBV15

CDR3nt: TGTGCTAGTGCCCGACACAGCTCCCTTTTTTACGAGCAGTACTTC
CDR3aa: CASARHSSLFYEQYF
d_gene: NA
j_gene: TRBJ2-7
abundance: NA
v_gene: TRBV12-5

CDR3nt: TGTGCCACCAGTGACCCCCTGGCGACAGGGGCGGACACCGGGGAGCTGTTTTTT
CDR3aa: CATSDPLATGADTGELFF
d_gene: TRBD1
j_gene: TRBJ2-2
abundance: NA
v_gene: TRBV24-1

CDR3nt: TGTGCCAGCACCGTTGGGGGGAAAGCGGCTCGAACCTTC
CDR3aa: CASTVGGKAARTF
d_gene: NA
j_gene: TRBJ1-2
abundance: NA
v_gene: TRBV5-6

CDR3nt: TGTGCCAGCAGCTTAGAGGGACGGATACAGGGTGAAGCTTTCTTT
CDR3aa: CASSLEGRIQGEAFF
d_gene: NA
j_gene: TRBJ1-1
abundance: NA
v_gene: TRBV7-8

CDR3nt: TGCGCCAGCAGCTTGGGCGGCAGTTTCATCTCTGGAAACACCATATATTTT
CDR3aa: CASSLGGSFISGNTIYF
d_gene: NA
j_gene: TRBJ1-3
abundance: NA
v_gene: TRBV5-1

CDR3nt: TGTGCCTGGAGTGTACTCGAGGTGGTAGCTTTCTTT
CDR3aa: CAWSVLEVVAFF
d_gene: NA
j_gene: TRBJ1-1
abundance: NA
v_gene: TRBV30

CDR3nt: TGTGCCAGCAGTGAAAGGGCACGACGTGGAGGGGAAACTGGCTACACCTTC
CDR3aa: CASSERARRGGETGYTF
d_gene: NA
j_gene: TRBJ1-2
abundance: NA
v_gene: TRBV2

CDR3nt: TGTGCCAGCACCCTCGGGTATGGGACAACGACTCGGGAGCAGTACTTC
CDR3aa: CASTLGYGTTTREQYF
d_gene: NA
j_gene: TRBJ2-7
abundance: NA
v_gene: TRBV7-8

CDR3nt: TGTGCCAGTAGTTTGGGGACAGGGTTGAACACTGAAGCTTTCTTT
CDR3aa: CASSLGTGLNTEAFF
d_gene: TRBD1
j_gene: TRBJ1-1
abundance: once
v_gene: TRBV19

CDR3nt: TGTGCCAGCAGCTTAGTTACGGGAAACACTGAAGCTTTCTTT
CDR3aa: CASSLVTGNTEAFF
d_gene: NA
j_gene: TRBJ1-1
abundance: once
v_gene: TRBV7-2

CDR3nt: TGTGCCAGCAGTCCCCGGGGGGCCGGGGATACGCAGTATTTT
CDR3aa: CASSPRGAGDTQYF
d_gene: NA
j_gene: TRBJ2-3
abundance: NA
v_gene: TRBV27

CDR3nt: TGTGCCAGCAGCTTGCCTTCTAGCGAGCAGTACTTC
CDR3aa: CASSLPSSEQYF
d_gene: NA
j_gene: TRBJ2-7
abundance: NA
v_gene: TRBV5-6

CDR3nt: TGTGCCAGTAGTAAATTAGTCCACACAGATACGCAGTATTTT
CDR3aa: CASSKLVHTDTQYF
d_gene: NA
j_gene: TRBJ2-3
abundance: NA
v_gene: TRBV19

CDR3nt: TGTGCCAGCAGCCAAGAGGGGGGCTCTGGGGCCAACGTCCTGACTTTC
CDR3aa: CASSQEGGSGANVLTF
d_gene: NA
j_gene: TRBJ2-6
abundance: NA
v_gene: TRBV3-1/TRBV3-2

CDR3nt: TGTGCCAGCAGCGTAGCTGCGACAGGTCATCAGCCCCAGCATTTT
CDR3aa: CASSVAATGHQPQHF
d_gene: NA
j_gene: TRBJ1-5
abundance: NA
v_gene: TRBV9

CDR3nt: TGTGCCAGCAGCTTAGCGGGCCGGGGGAGCACAGATACGCAGTATTTT
CDR3aa: CASSLAGRGSTDTQYF
d_gene: NA
j_gene: TRBJ2-3
abundance: NA
v_gene: TRBV7-6

CDR3nt: TGTGCCAGCAGCTTGGGGGGCGCGGAGTATGGCTACACCTTC
CDR3aa: CASSLGGAEYGYTF
d_gene: NA
j_gene: TRBJ1-2
abundance: NA
v_gene: TRBV5-4

CDR3nt: TGTGCCAGCAGCCGCCTAGGGGGGGTATTAACCGGGGAGCTGTTTTTT
CDR3aa: CASSRLGGVLTGELFF
d_gene: NA
j_gene: TRBJ2-2
abundance: NA
v_gene: TRBV2

CDR3nt: TGTGCCAGCAAGGCGGGGGGGCGGATAGAGACCCAGTACTTC
CDR3aa: CASKAGGRIETQYF
d_gene: TRBD2
j_gene: TRBJ2-5
abundance: many
v_gene: TRBV6-6

CDR3nt: TGTGCCAGCAGCCAATCAGGCCCGAGCGGGGTAGATACGCAGTATTTT
CDR3aa: CASSQSGPSGVDTQYF
d_gene: TRBD2
j_gene: TRBJ2-3
abundance: NA
v_gene: TRBV3-1/TRBV3-2

CDR3nt: TGTGCCAGCAGTTCTAGTCCCGGGACAGGGCAGACTAATGAAAAACTGTTTTTT
CDR3aa: CASSSSPGTGQTNEKLFF
d_gene: TRBD1
j_gene: TRBJ1-4
abundance: NA
v_gene: TRBV27

CDR3nt: TGTGCCAGCAGTCCCAGGACAGAACTACCCGAGCAGTACTTC
CDR3aa: CASSPRTELPEQYF
d_gene: NA
j_gene: TRBJ2-7
abundance: NA
v_gene: TRBV2

CDR3nt: TGTGCCAGCAGTCCAGGGGGGCCCTACGAGCAGTACTTC
CDR3aa: CASSPGGPYEQYF
d_gene: NA
j_gene: TRBJ2-7
abundance: few
v_gene: TRBV12-3/TRBV12-4

CDR3nt: TGCGCCAGCAGCTTGGATACTAGCGGGGATGGTGAGCAGTTCTTC
CDR3aa: CASSLDTSGDGEQFF
d_gene: TRBD2
j_gene: TRBJ2-1
abundance: NA
v_gene: TRBV5-1

CDR3nt: TGTGCCAGCAGCCTCTTCAGCTCTGGAAACACCATATATTTT
CDR3aa: CASSLFSSGNTIYF
d_gene: NA
j_gene: TRBJ1-3
abundance: NA
v_gene: TRBV7-2

CDR3nt: TGTGCCAGCAGCGTAGTCGGTGTCCGCCACTACGAGCAGTACTTC
CDR3aa: CASSVVGVRHYEQYF
d_gene: NA
j_gene: TRBJ2-7
abundance: NA
v_gene: TRBV9

CDR3nt: TGTGCCAGCAGCGTTGAAAGGGACTCCGAGCAGTACTTC
CDR3aa: CASSVERDSEQYF
d_gene: NA
j_gene: TRBJ2-7
abundance: NA
v_gene: TRBV7-2

CDR3nt: TGCGCCAGCAGCTTGGCCGACGGGGGGAGCACTGAAGCTTTCTTT
CDR3aa: CASSLADGGSTEAFF
d_gene: NA
j_gene: TRBJ1-1
abundance: NA
v_gene: TRBV5-1

CDR3nt: TGTGCCAGCAGTTATCTAAAGACAGGGGGCACCTACGAGCAGTACTTC
CDR3aa: CASSYLKTGGTYEQYF
d_gene: TRBD1
j_gene: TRBJ2-7
abundance: NA
v_gene: TRBV6-2/TRBV6-3

CDR3nt: TGTGCCAGCGCCGAGGGGGTCCGGACTGAAGCTTTCTTT
CDR3aa: CASAEGVRTEAFF
d_gene: NA
j_gene: TRBJ1-1
abundance: NA
v_gene: TRBV6-5

CDR3nt: TGTGCCAGCAGCTCCCCTAGGCGGGTAGTGGAGACCCAGTACTTC
CDR3aa: CASSSPRRVVETQYF
d_gene: NA
j_gene: TRBJ2-5
abundance: NA
v_gene: TRBV5-6

CDR3nt: TGCGCCAGCAGCCAACCGATTACGGGCACCGGGGAGCTGTTTTTT
CDR3aa: CASSQPITGTGELFF
d_gene: NA
j_gene: TRBJ2-2
abundance: NA
v_gene: TRBV4-1

CDR3nt: TGTGCCAGCACCCCTCAGGGAAGCTCCTACGAGCAGTACTTC
CDR3aa: CASTPQGSSYEQYF
d_gene: NA
j_gene: TRBJ2-7
abundance: NA
v_gene: TRBV6-2/TRBV6-3

CDR3nt: TGTGCCAGCAGTGAATCGGGGGGGGGCGGAAAGACCCAGTACTTC
CDR3aa: CASSESGGGGKTQYF
d_gene: TRBD2
j_gene: TRBJ2-5
abundance: NA
v_gene: TRBV25-1

CDR3nt: TGTGCCAGCAGCCAGGAGTGGCGGGGGGGCGGCAATGAGCAGTTCTTC
CDR3aa: CASSQEWRGGGNEQFF
d_gene: TRBD2
j_gene: TRBJ2-1
abundance: NA
v_gene: TRBV3-1/TRBV3-2

CDR3nt: TGTGCCATCAGGACCTCGGAGCGGGGTTACGAGACCCAGTACTTC
CDR3aa: CAIRTSERGYETQYF
d_gene: TRBD2
j_gene: TRBJ2-5
abundance: NA
v_gene: TRBV10-3

CDR3nt: TGTGCCAGCAGCCTCCTAGGGAGGGGAGCAAACACTGAAGCTTTCTTT
CDR3aa: CASSLLGRGANTEAFF
d_gene: NA
j_gene: TRBJ1-1
abundance: many
v_gene: TRBV2

CDR3nt: TGTGCTAGTGGTTCGAAAACACAGAACACCGGGGAGCTGTTTTTT
CDR3aa: CASGSKTQNTGELFF
d_gene: NA
j_gene: TRBJ2-2
abundance: NA
v_gene: TRBV12-5